What follows are 13 T cell receptor beta chains derived from one specimen sequenced in a study of OX40 agonist ivuxolimab in advanced cancers. TCRdb's copy holds only in-frame clones and misses some; the assay was immunoSEQ multiplex PCR. The table has more than 35,000 clones, approximately 80% seen once. The sequences come from CD4+ or CD8+ T cells sorted from blood, collected in a trial of the OX40 agonist ivuxolimab. Source of these receptors: an adult with an advanced solid tumor such as melanoma, head and neck, liver or kidney cancer.

A few counts support this clone. The chain combines TRBV4-1 with TRBJ1-1; D remains unclear. The CDR3 is 14 residues long. Trimming left V 1 base short and J 0 bases short, with 6 bases between. Germline V CDR1 and CDR2: MGHRA, YSYEKL. The CDR3 protein is CASSQGAMNTEAFF. The CDR3 DNA follows: TGCGCCAGCAGCCAAGGAGCTATGAACACTGAAGCTTTCTTT.

The V call is TRBV11-2, the J call TRBJ2-2; tentatively, D is TRBD1 (5 bases). The CDR3 runs 13 residues. Germline assignment: CDR1 SGHAT and CDR2 FQNNGV. Trimming removed 1 base from V and 9 bases from J, with 9 bases in between. The CDR3, as DNA: TGTGCCAGCAGCTTAGGGCAGGGATGGGAGCTGTTTTTT. Its protein is CASSLGQGWELFF.

The CDR3 region is CASSYRGGLSSYEQYF. CDR3 nucleotide sequence: TGTGCCAGCAGTTATCGGGGGGGGTTGAGCTCCTACGAGCAGTACTTC. The chain employs TRBV27 and TRBJ2-7, with TRBD2 identical over 8 bases. CDR1 is MNHEY and CDR2 is SMNVEV in the germline V gene (reference sequence). V lost 4 bases and J lost 0; bases outside the gene matches: 8. The CDR3 runs to 16 residues.

The V gene is TRBV27, the J gene TRBJ2-1, with TRBD1 identical over 9 bases. The V gene's germline CDR1 is MNHEY and CDR2 SMNVEV (reference sequence). The trim removed 3 bases at V and 7 bases at J, leaving 4 bases unmatched. CDR3 length: 14 amino acids. The CDR3 loop reads CASSFGTGYNEQFF. The DNA of the CDR3 is TGTGCCAGCAGTTTTGGGACAGGGTATAATGAGCAGTTCTTC.

CDR3 DNA sequence: TGTGCCAGCGGGGGACAGGGAGGGCTAGCGGGCCACAATGAGCAGTTCTTC. This encodes CASGGQGGLAGHNEQFF. V usage is TRBV5-4 and J usage is TRBJ2-1; the D gene is possibly TRBD1 (9 bases). There are 17 residues in the CDR3. Germline V gene data show CDR1 as SGHNT and CDR2 as YYREEE (reference sequence). V lost 7 bases and J 5 bases, leaving 25 bases between the germline ends.

The chain joins TRBV9 to TRBJ1-1, with a possible D match to TRBD1 (6 bases). V was pared by 10 bases and J by 8 bases, with 15 bases between. Germline CDR1 is SGDLS and CDR2 is YYNGEE. The CDR3 sequence is 11 residues long. The CDR3 nucleotides read TGTGCCTTTAGGTCGGGGGGCGAAGCTTTCTTT. This gives the protein CAFRSGGEAFF.

The DNA of the CDR3 is TGTGCCAGCAGCTTTTTGGGACTGAACTACGAGCAGTACTTC. This encodes CASSFLGLNYEQYF. The chain employs TRBV7-2 and TRBJ2-7; D may be TRBD2 (6 bases). Per germline, CDR1 SGHTA and CDR2 FQGNSA. V shed 3 bases and J shed 3 bases, with 12 bases lying between them. The CDR3 runs 14 residues.

The chain uses TRBV7-9 and TRBJ2-5; D ambiguous. The J call may be wrong; the DNA end is better matched by TRBJ2-7. The CDR3 totals 12 residues. In germline, CDR1 is SEHNR, CDR2 FQNEAQ (reference sequence). The CDR3 loop is CASSVGPYEQYF. In DNA form, the CDR3 reads TGTGCCAGCAGCGTAGGGCCCTACGAGCAGTACTTC.

The gene calls are TRBV5-1 and TRBJ2-7; 7 bases fit TRBD2. Germline CDR1 and CDR2: SGHRS and YFSETQ. The CDR3 sequence is 15 residues long. After removal of 2 bases from V and 2 bases from J, the junction contained 7 bases not matched to a gene. CDR3 amino acids: CASSLPASGTYEQYF. DNA of the CDR3: TGCGCCAGCAGCTTACCGGCTAGCGGCACCTACGAGCAGTACTTC.

V gene TRBV4-3 combines with J gene TRBJ1-1; D call uncertain. Germline lookup yields CDR1 LGHNA and CDR2 YSLEER. There are 12 residues in the CDR3. V lost 3 bases and J 1 base, leaving 3 bases between the germline ends. The DNA for the CDR3 is TGCGCCAGCAGCCAGGGGAACACTGAAGCTTTCTTT. Amino acids: CASSQGNTEAFF.

The DNA of the CDR3 is TGTGCCAGCAGTTTCCAAATTTGGAACATTCAGTACTTC. Translation: CASSFQIWNIQYF. J is TRBJ2-4 and V is TRBV28; D is uncertain. Germline loops: CDR1 MDHEN, CDR2 SYDVKM. Trimming removed 3 bases at V and 7 bases at J, with 10 bases between. This CDR3 is 13 amino acids long.

CDR3 in amino acids: CASSFRDRGFDEQYF. Here the CDR3 DNA reads TGTGCCAGCAGTTTCCGGGACAGGGGTTTTGACGAGCAGTACTTC. The genes are TRBV28 and TRBJ2-7; 10 bases agree with TRBD1. Looked up from germline, CDR1 is MDHEN and CDR2 is SYDVKM. The CDR3 covers 15 residues. J was trimmed by 5 bases and V by 3 bases; bases with no gene match: 7.

The rearrangement joins TRBV2 to TRBJ2-1; D unresolved. The CDR3 consists of 10 residues. V was cut by 8 bases and J by 7 bases, with 6 bases left in between. Germline-derived CDR1 and CDR2 are SNHLY and FYNNEI. The CDR3 bases are TGTGCCAGCCTCGGTAATGAGCAGTTCTTC. Translated: CASLGNEQFF.